The TCR beta chain under discussion was sequenced for a study of glioma-infiltrating T cells after dendritic cell vaccination. Study-wide background: Patients received autologous tumor lysate-pulsed dendritic cell vaccination between the early 2000s and the early 2010s. General study results and limits: Longer survival after dendritic cell vaccination followed higher pretreatment TIL content.

Before vaccination, two weeks after the third vaccination, and at progression, PBMC were collected. The primer mix had 60 V beta and 13 J beta primers. Assay: immunoSEQ multiplex PCR; the TCRdb copy retains only in-frame clones and omits some. This sample has under 130,000 clones, with roughly four fifths found just once. The CDR3 is made up of 17 amino acids. CDR1 ENHRY and CDR2 SYGVKD come from the germline V gene. Trimming shortened V by 3 bases and J by 3 bases, and 18 bases separated the two germline ends. A remark on this clone: Its cognate antigen is unknown.

The V and J genes are TRBV10-3 and TRBJ1-3; possibly TRBD1 for D (6 bases). This clonotype was obtained from a human donor with glioblastoma. The sequenced sample was blood, obtained before dendritic cell vaccination. CDR3 sequence (DNA): TGTGCCATCAGTGAAATGCGGGGGGCGGTTGGTGGAAACACCATATATTTT. Its protein is CAISEMRGAVGGNTIYF.